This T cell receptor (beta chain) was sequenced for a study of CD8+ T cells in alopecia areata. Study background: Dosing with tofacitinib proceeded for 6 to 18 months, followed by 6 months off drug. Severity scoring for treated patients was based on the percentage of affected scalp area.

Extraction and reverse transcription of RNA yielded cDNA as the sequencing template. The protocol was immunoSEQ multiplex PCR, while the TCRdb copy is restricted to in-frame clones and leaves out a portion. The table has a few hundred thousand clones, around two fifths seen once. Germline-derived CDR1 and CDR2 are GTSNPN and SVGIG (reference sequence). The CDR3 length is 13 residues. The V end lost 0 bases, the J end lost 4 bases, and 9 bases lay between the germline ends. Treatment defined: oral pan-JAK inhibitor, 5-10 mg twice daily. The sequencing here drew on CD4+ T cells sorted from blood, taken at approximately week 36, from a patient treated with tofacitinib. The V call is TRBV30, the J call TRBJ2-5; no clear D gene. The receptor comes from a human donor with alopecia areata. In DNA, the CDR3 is TGTGCCTGGAGTGTTCGAACGACAGAGACCCAGTACTTC. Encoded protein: CAWSVRTTETQYF.